Each of the 18 T cell receptor beta chains below was sequenced from the same sample in a study of identical twins. MiXCR was run by TCRdb on the 5' RACE reads, yielding one entry per CDR3 protein. The table has approximately 220,000 distinct CDR3 sequences, around 6.8% seen once; the top ten hold around 2.1%. This sample also belongs to another study, concerning yellow fever vaccine responses in identical twins.

The specimen was memory (CD45RO+) T cells sorted from blood. These receptor sequences come from a woman younger than 30 in good health.

This chain links TRBV7-9 with TRBJ2-1; D might be TRBD2 (5 bases). From germline, CDR1 is SEHNR and CDR2 FQNEAQ (reference sequence). V lost 5 bases and J 7 bases, leaving 21 bases between the germline ends. CDR3 length: 16 amino acids. The CDR3 sequence: CASSPERASRTNEQFF. CDR3 bases: TGTGCCAGCAGCCCCGAAAGGGCCAGTAGGACTAATGAGCAGTTCTTC.

This clonotype turned up a few times. V and J are TRBV6-1 and TRBJ2-7; TRBD1 agrees at 9 bases. J was trimmed by 2 bases and V by 6 bases; bases with no gene match: 8. The CDR3 consists of 15 residues. CDR1 and CDR2 (germline): MNHNS, SASEGT. The CDR3, as DNA: TGTGCCAGCAGCCCTACAGGGGGCGGCACCTACGAGCAGTACTTC. It codes for CASSPTGGGTYEQYF.

The CDR3 bases are TGTGCCAGCAGCTCGATGGGGGGACCACCTTCCTACGAGCAGTACTTC. Protein product: CASSSMGGPPSYEQYF. The chain is built from TRBV5-8 and TRBJ2-7, with TRBD2 as a possible D gene (6 bases). The V end was cut by 3 bases, the J end by 1 base, with 17 bases between. The CDR3 sequence is 16 residues long. Germline lookup yields CDR1 SGHTS and CDR2 YDEGEE. Together with reference TRBV5-8 and TRBJ2-7, the CDR3 gives the full variable domain: EAGVTQSPTHLIKTRGQQATLRCSPISGHTSVYWYQQALGLGLQFLLWYDEGEERNRGNFPPRFSGRQFPNYSSELNVNALELEDSALYLCASSSMGGPPSYEQYFGPGTRLTVT.

In the case of this clonotype: A read error may account for a junction end that differs from germline. The rearrangement uses TRBV10-2 and TRBJ2-2, with TRBD2 identical over 10 bases. Germline V gives CDR1 WSHSY, CDR2 SAAADI. The CDR3 has 17 residues. As DNA, the CDR3 is TGCGCCAGCAGTTATTTGGGGGCCACTAGCGGGGCCGAAAAAATAGGGTTT. It codes for CASSYLGATSGAEKIGF.

This clonotype was detected ten times or more. CDR3 coding DNA: TGCAGCGTTGAGGACAGGGACGACTATGGCTACACCTTC. Protein: CSVEDRDDYGYTF. The V gene is TRBV29-1, the J gene TRBJ1-2; 8 bases are a match to TRBD1. The junction had 3 bases not matched to a gene; V was cut back by 3 bases and J by 3 bases. Germline-derived CDR1 and CDR2 are SQVTM and ANQGSEA. The CDR3 contains 13 residues.

This clonotype was counted only a few times. This chain connects TRBV12-5 to TRBJ1-3; D gene ambiguous. Germline V lookup: CDR1 LGHNT, CDR2 FRNRAP. The length of the CDR3 is 13 residues. V was clipped by 3 bases and J by 0 bases, with 3 bases between them. The CDR3 spells CASGFNSGNTIYF. The CDR3 DNA is TGTGCTAGTGGTTTCAACTCTGGAAACACCATATATTTT. Supplemented by reference TRBV12-5 and TRBJ1-3, the full variable domain reads DARVTQTPRHKVTEMGQEVTMRCQPILGHNTVFWYRQTMMQGLELLAYFRNRAPLDDSGMPKDRFSAEMPDATLATLKIQPSEPRDSAVYFCASGFNSGNTIYFGEGSWLTVV.

Sample share makes this clonotype medium-sized (0.01 to 0.1%). The rearrangement joins TRBV7-8 to TRBJ1-5; perhaps TRBD1 as D (5 bases). Looked up from germline, CDR1 is SGHVS and CDR2 is FQNEAQ. This CDR3 comprises 16 residues. The V end lost 5 bases, the J end lost 5 bases, and 19 bases lay between the germline ends. The CDR3: CASSPMNRGRDQPQHF. CDR3 bases: TGTGCCAGCAGCCCAATGAACCGAGGCAGGGATCAGCCCCAGCATTTT.

This clonotype was counted only a few times. The chain carries TRBV27 and TRBJ2-6, with D unresolved. This CDR3 region has 16 residues. V shed 6 bases and J shed 0 bases, with 12 bases lying between them. Germline loops: CDR1 MNHEY, CDR2 SMNVEV (reference sequence). CDR3 region: CASSPVSISGANVLTF. CDR3 coding DNA: TGTGCCAGCAGCCCGGTATCTATCTCTGGGGCCAACGTCCTGACTTTC.

The chain recombines TRBV5-1 with TRBJ2-5; 8 bases are a match to TRBD1. V dropped 3 bases and J dropped 5; count of bases not matched to a gene: 9. Per germline, CDR1 SGHRS and CDR2 YFSETQ. The CDR3 loop spans 15 amino acids. The CDR3 DNA is TGCGCCAGCAGCTCCCACCAGGGGGCGGGGGAGACCCAGTACTTC. Amino acid sequence: CASSSHQGAGETQYF.

This clonotype was detected a few times. The chain employs TRBV20-1 and TRBJ2-7; TRBD2 matches at 11 bases. Germline V gene sequence: CDR1 DFQATT, CDR2 SNEGSKA (reference sequence). CDR3 length: 16 amino acids. Losses at the gene ends were 2 bases for V and 0 bases for J; bases not matched to a gene: 6. The CDR3 loop is CSARKGSGRASYEQYF. The CDR3, as DNA: TGCAGTGCTAGAAAGGGTAGCGGGAGGGCCTCCTACGAGCAGTACTTC.

The V call is TRBV7-2, the J call TRBJ2-2; D gene uncertain. The germline V gene encodes CDR1 SGHTA and CDR2 FQGNSA. V was cut by 5 bases and J by 4 bases, with 8 bases left in between. The CDR3 spans 13 residues. CDR3 in amino acids: CASSPWATGELFF. The CDR3 DNA reads TGTGCCAGCAGCCCCTGGGCCACCGGGGAGCTGTTTTTT.

The J gene is TRBJ2-7, the V gene TRBV20-1; 11 bases agree with TRBD1. Germline CDR1 is DFQATT and CDR2 is SNEGSKA (reference sequence). The V and J ends lost 0 bases and 5 bases, in that order; junction bases with no gene match: 6. The CDR3 covers 15 residues. This CDR3 is CSARDWGGQGDEQYF. CDR3 DNA sequence: TGCAGTGCTAGAGATTGGGGGGGACAGGGGGACGAGCAGTACTTC.

The rearrangement uses TRBV6-5 and TRBJ2-7; 7 bases align to TRBD2. The CDR3 sequence is 11 residues long. V shed 11 bases, J shed 5 bases, and the junction held 6 bases outside the gene matches. Per the germline V gene, CDR1 is MNHEY and CDR2 is SVGAGI. The CDR3 region has the DNA TGTGCCCGGGGGAGGGTCAACGAGCAGTACTTC. Translating gives CARGRVNEQYF.

This clonotype has at least ten counts. The chain recombines TRBV12-3 or TRBV12-4 with TRBJ1-5; D ambiguous. CDR3 length: 14 residues. Trimming took 8 bases from V and 2 from J, leaving 13 bases between them. The CDR3 region is CASLAGERNQPQHF. The CDR3 DNA is TGTGCCAGCCTTGCCGGGGAACGCAATCAGCCCCAGCATTTT.

The sample holds many counts of this clonotype. The genes are TRBV20-1 and TRBJ1-5; no clear D gene. V lost 0 bases, J lost 9 bases, and 18 bases lay in between. Germline V gene lookup returns CDR1 DFQATT and CDR2 SNEGSKA (reference sequence). There are 15 residues in the CDR3. The CDR3: CSARDGSGDLRPQHF. In nucleotides, the CDR3 is TGCAGTGCTAGAGATGGGTCTGGGGATTTAAGGCCCCAGCATTTT.

The V gene is TRBV28, the J gene TRBJ2-1, with 11 bases aligning to TRBD2. Germline lookup yields CDR1 MDHEN and CDR2 SYDVKM. V was pared by 5 bases and J by 10 bases, with 13 bases of the junction left unmatched. This CDR3 spans 16 amino acids. This chain's CDR3 is CASSPTYSGGAYEQFF. The CDR3 DNA sequence: TGTGCCAGCAGTCCCACCTATAGCGGGGGGGCCTACGAGCAGTTCTTC.

This clonotype was recorded many times. The rearrangement uses TRBV7-9 and TRBJ1-2, with 7 bases matching TRBD1. Germline CDR1 reads SEHNR; CDR2 reads FQNEAQ (reference sequence). V trimming: 3 bases; J trimming: 3 bases; junction bases outside the gene matches: 1. The CDR3 covers 13 residues. CDR3 DNA: TGTGCCAGCAGCTTCGGACAGGACTATGGCTACACCTTC. It is translated as CASSFGQDYGYTF.

There are many counts of this clonotype. V is TRBV7-2 and J is TRBJ2-5; D may be TRBD1 (5 bases). Looked up from germline, CDR1 is SGHTA and CDR2 is FQGNSA. The V end was cut by 1 base, the J end by 6 bases, with 12 bases between. The length of the CDR3 is 14 residues. The CDR3 loop reads CASSLDRGTQTQYF. DNA for the CDR3: TGTGCCAGCAGCTTAGATAGGGGTACCCAGACCCAGTACTTC.